This paragraph reports one T cell receptor (beta chain). What it binds is not known. This record belongs to a study of CD8 T cells in ankylosing spondylitis. The V gene lost 6 bases and the J gene lost 4 bases, with 15 bases spanning the gap. The CDR3 has 14 residues. 5'-RACE, quantitative and with molecular barcodes, yielded the TCR beta libraries. TCRdb passed the 5' RACE reads through MiXCR, listing each CDR3 protein once. Found here are 200,000 to 300,000 distinct CDR3 sequences, 30% to 35% of them singletons; the top ten hold approximately 4.6%. General observations from the study: Matched ankylosing spondylitis synovial fluid reportedly contained a significantly enriched population of disease-linked clones. Reactive arthritis synovial fluid and blood previously showed some of these motif variants. CD8+ disease-linked clones were present at relatively low frequencies in blood.

Sample: blood, either unsorted or a sorted T cell fraction (not recorded which). This chain uses TRBV12-3 or TRBV12-4 with TRBJ1-1; D remains unclear. This receptor was obtained from a male donor with ankylosing spondylitis or in good health (not recorded which). The CDR3 nucleotides read TGTGCCAGCAGCCCCCAAAGTTGGGGCACTGAAGCTTTCTTT. This encodes CASSPQSWGTEAFF.